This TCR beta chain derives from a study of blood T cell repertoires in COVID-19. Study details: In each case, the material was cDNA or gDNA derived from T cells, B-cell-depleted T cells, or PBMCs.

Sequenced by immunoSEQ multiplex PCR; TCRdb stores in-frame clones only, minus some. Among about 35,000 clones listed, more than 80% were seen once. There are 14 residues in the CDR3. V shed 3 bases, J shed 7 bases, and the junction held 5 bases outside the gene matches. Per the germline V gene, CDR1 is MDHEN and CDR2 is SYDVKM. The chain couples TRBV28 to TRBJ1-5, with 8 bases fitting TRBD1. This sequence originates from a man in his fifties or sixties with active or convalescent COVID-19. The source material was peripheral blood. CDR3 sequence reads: CASSLTGAEQPQHF. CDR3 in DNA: TGTGCCAGCAGTTTGACAGGGGCCGAACAGCCCCAGCATTTT.